One and the same sample provided the 17 T cell receptor beta chains below, sequenced in a study of cytomegalovirus exposure and HLA in healthy donors. With 60 Vbeta and 13 Jbeta primers, the PCR was carried out. Repertoires were generated with immunoSEQ multiplex PCR, while TCRdb's copy carries only in-frame clones and drops some. The table has fewer than 250,000 clones, 70% to 80% seen once. The material sequenced was PBMCs. The source is a woman in her thirties in good health and CMV-seronegative.

This clone appeared many times. The chain is built from TRBV10-3 and TRBJ2-3; 8 bases are a match to TRBD2. Germline-derived CDR1 and CDR2 are ENHRY and SYGVKD. The CDR3 spans 15 residues. V trimming: 7 bases; J trimming: 2 bases; junction bases outside the gene matches: 8. CDR3 in amino acids: CAITVAGKDTDTQYF. The CDR3 DNA reads as TGTGCCATCACGGTAGCGGGGAAAGACACAGATACGCAGTATTTT.

V gene TRBV11-3 combines with J gene TRBJ1-2; 7 nucleotides align to TRBD1. This CDR3 is 14 amino acids long. J lost 10 bases, V lost 3 bases, and 11 bases had no gene match. Germline V gene data show CDR1 as SGHNT and CDR2 as YENEEA. CDR3 protein: CASSLGTVASDYTF. For the CDR3, the DNA is TGTGCCAGCAGCTTGGGGACAGTTGCATCCGACTACACCTTC.

A single count supports this clone. The CDR3, as DNA: TGTGCCAGCAAGACCCACCGTAGGGGGTCTGGAAACACCATATATTTT. Its translation: CASKTHRRGSGNTIYF. The V and J genes are TRBV28 and TRBJ1-3; TRBD1 might be the D (6 bases). The CDR3 covers 16 residues. Germline CDR1 and CDR2: MDHEN and SYDVKM. The V gene lost 7 bases and the J gene lost 1 base, with 17 bases spanning the gap.

The J gene is TRBJ2-1, the V gene TRBV29-1, with TRBD2 identical over 12 bases. Losses at the gene ends were 6 bases for V and 5 bases for J; bases not matched to a gene: 5. The CDR3 loop spans 14 amino acids. Germline V gives CDR1 SQVTM, CDR2 ANQGSEA. The CDR3 DNA reads as TGCAGCGTCGCTAGCGGGAGGGCGGACAATGAGCAGTTCTTC. This codes for CSVASGRADNEQFF.

This clone was counted a single time. The chain carries TRBV7-2 and TRBJ1-1; tentatively, D is TRBD1 (6 bases). Germline V gene sequence: CDR1 SGHTA, CDR2 FQGNSA. The CDR3 has 15 residues. V shed 6 bases and J shed 5 bases, with 19 bases lying between them. In DNA, the CDR3 is TGTGCCAGCAGTCTTACGAACAGGGTAGATACTGAAGCTTTCTTT. Translated: CASSLTNRVDTEAFF. The whole variable domain, remainder taken from reference TRBV7-2 and TRBJ1-1, is GAGVSQSPSNKVTEKGKDVELRCDPISGHTALYWYRQSLGQGLEFLIYFQGNSAPDKSGLPSDRFSAERTGGSVSTLTIQRTQQEDSAVYLCASSLTNRVDTEAFFGQGTRLTVV.

This chain joins TRBV5-4 and TRBJ1-5; D might be TRBD1 (5 bases). Trimming left V 2 bases short and J 11 bases short, with 11 bases between. Germline CDR1 and CDR2: SGHNT and YYREEE (reference sequence). The CDR3 contains 12 residues. The CDR3 sequence is CASSFHQGTQHF. The CDR3 bases are TGTGCCAGCAGCTTTCATCAGGGTACCCAGCATTTT.

This clone was found a few times. The genes are TRBV2 and TRBJ1-2; TRBD1 agrees at 8 bases. Germline loops: CDR1 SNHLY, CDR2 FYNNEI. CDR3 length: 17 residues. J lost 6 bases, V lost 8 bases, and 20 bases had no gene match. The CDR3 bases are TGTGCCAGCGGCTCTTCGTTTGAGACAGGGGATTACAATGGCTACACCTTC. Its protein product is CASGSSFETGDYNGYTF.

The chain carries TRBV19 and TRBJ1-1, with a possible D match to TRBD1 (6 bases). Germline CDR1 and CDR2: LNHDA and SQIVND (reference sequence). Trimming removed 5 bases from V and 3 bases from J, with 13 bases in between. The CDR3 has 14 amino acids. The CDR3 sequence is CASSPKPGDTEAFF. CDR3 DNA: TGTGCCAGTAGTCCAAAACCAGGGGACACTGAAGCTTTCTTT.

V is TRBV29-1 and J is TRBJ1-1, with D possibly being TRBD1 (5 bases). Per germline, CDR1 SQVTM and CDR2 ANQGSEA. The length of the CDR3 is 14 residues. Trimming stripped 1 base from V and 2 bases from J, with 11 bases between. CDR3 coding DNA: TGCAGCGTTGAAGGGGGGGGAGGCAACACTGAAGCTTTCTTT. Amino acid sequence: CSVEGGGGNTEAFF.

This chain links TRBV12-5 with TRBJ1-4; 9 bases line up with TRBD1. The CDR3 loop spans 16 amino acids. Per germline, CDR1 LGHNT and CDR2 FRNRAP. V lost 5 bases and J lost 2; bases outside the gene matches: 6. CDR3 sequence (DNA): TGTGCTAGTGGTAGGGGACAGGGAGTGACTAATGAAAAACTGTTTTTT. This gives the protein CASGRGQGVTNEKLFF. The full variable domain, with the rest looked up from reference TRBV12-5 and TRBJ1-4, is DARVTQTPRHKVTEMGQEVTMRCQPILGHNTVFWYRQTMMQGLELLAYFRNRAPLDDSGMPKDRFSAEMPDATLATLKIQPSEPRDSAVYFCASGRGQGVTNEKLFFGSGTQLSVL.

The chain carries TRBV19 and TRBJ1-5; tentative D call: TRBD1 (6 bases). Deletions cut 7 bases from V and 7 bases from J, with 14 bases between. CDR3 length: 13 amino acids. CDR1 and CDR2 from the germline V gene are LNHDA and SQIVND (reference sequence). The CDR3 region is CASTQGWEQPQHF. CDR3 sequence (DNA): TGTGCCAGTACCCAGGGGTGGGAACAGCCCCAGCATTTT.

This clone was counted only a few times. This rearrangement joins TRBV5-6 to TRBJ2-2; D gene unclear. Germline V CDR1 and CDR2: SGHDT, YYEEEE. The V end was cut by 4 bases, the J end by 7 bases, with 11 bases between. CDR3 length: 13 residues. The CDR3 loop reads CASSPEASGELFF. CDR3 sequence (DNA): TGTGCCAGCAGCCCCGAGGCTAGCGGGGAGCTGTTTTTT.

This clone was seen a few times. The rearrangement joins TRBV11-2 to TRBJ1-1, with 7 positions matching TRBD1. V was clipped by 2 bases and J by 6 bases; unmatched bases: 9. The CDR3 covers 15 residues. The V gene's germline CDR1 is SGHAT and CDR2 FQNNGV. CDR3 sequence (DNA): TGTGCCAGCAGCTTAACCGGGACAGTTATTTCTGAAGCTTTCTTT. Its translation: CASSLTGTVISEAFF.

This chain joins TRBV19 and TRBJ1-1, with D possibly matching TRBD1 (5 bases). The CDR3 contains 14 residues. V was trimmed by 4 bases and J by 5 bases, leaving 14 bases between them. From germline, CDR1 is LNHDA and CDR2 SQIVND (reference sequence). CDR3 DNA sequence: TGTGCCAGTAGTAGGACAATCGTGGTAACTGAAGCTTTCTTT. Protein sequence: CASSRTIVVTEAFF.

This chain connects TRBV9 to TRBJ2-5; 8 bases map to TRBD2. Germline-derived CDR1 and CDR2 are SGDLS and YYNGEE. V was pared by 4 bases and J by 4 bases, with 9 bases of the junction left unmatched. The CDR3 contains 15 residues. This chain's CDR3 is CASSSPLAVGETQYF. CDR3 bases: TGTGCCAGCAGCTCGCCACTAGCGGTTGGAGAGACCCAGTACTTC.

The V and J genes are TRBV7-8 and TRBJ1-1; D is possibly TRBD1 (6 bases). This CDR3 spans 16 amino acids. V shed 5 bases and J shed 0 bases, with 16 bases lying between them. CDR1 and CDR2 (germline): SGHVS, FQNEAQ. CDR3 in amino acids: CASSRNKQGMNTEAFF. The CDR3 bases are TGTGCCAGCAGCCGGAACAAACAGGGTATGAACACTGAAGCTTTCTTT.

This clone was picked up a small number of times. J is TRBJ2-3 and V is TRBV5-6; D perhaps matches TRBD1 (6 bases). The CDR3 spans 14 residues. The germline CDR1 and CDR2 sequences are SGHDT and YYEEEE. Trimming shortened V by 2 bases and J by 2 bases, and 9 bases separated the two germline ends. CDR3 sequence reads: CASSFGQSTDTQYF. In DNA, the CDR3 is TGTGCCAGCAGCTTCGGACAGTCCACAGATACGCAGTATTTT.